A single sample gave rise to the 26 T cell receptor beta chains below, sequenced in a study of cytomegalovirus exposure and HLA in healthy donors. Amplification used 60 Vbeta primers and 13 Jbeta primers. Data came from immunoSEQ multiplex PCR; TCRdb stores just in-frame clones and leaves some out. Here the sample spans about 160,000 clones, approximately 80% being singletons. Sequenced sample: PBMCs. The receptors come from a man younger than 45 in good health and CMV-seronegative.

There are a few counts of this clone. The chain has TRBV19 and TRBJ1-4; D is ambiguous. The V end was cut by 5 bases, the J end by 2 bases, with 15 bases between. The CDR3 is 16 amino acids. The germline CDR1 and CDR2 sequences are LNHDA and SQIVND (reference sequence). The CDR3 DNA follows: TGTGCCAGTAGTGTTCACGACCGAGGGACTAATGAAAAACTGTTTTTT. Encoded protein: CASSVHDRGTNEKLFF.

This chain links TRBV2 with TRBJ1-6; D is undetermined. Germline V gene lookup returns CDR1 SNHLY and CDR2 FYNNEI. The germline V and J ends were trimmed by 7 bases and 10 bases, with 11 bases remaining between them. This CDR3 comprises 12 residues. Written as DNA, the CDR3 is TGTGCCAGCATATATGCGAGCTCACCCCTCCACTTT. Protein: CASIYASSPLHF.

The CDR3 loop reads CASSSSGVDEQYF. CDR3 sequence (DNA): TGTGCCAGCAGCTCCTCCGGGGTAGACGAGCAGTACTTC. The genes are TRBV7-6 and TRBJ2-7, with D perhaps matching TRBD2 (5 bases). Between the trimmed V and J ends, which lost 4 bases and 5 bases, there was a span of 12 bases. The V gene's germline CDR1 is SGHVS and CDR2 FNYEAQ. This CDR3 has 13 amino acids.

This chain links TRBV7-9 with TRBJ2-5, with 7 bases lining up with TRBD1. The length of the CDR3 is 15 residues. Germline V lookup: CDR1 SEHNR, CDR2 FQNEAQ (reference sequence). The trim removed 1 base at V and 2 bases at J, leaving 4 bases unmatched. The CDR3 loop reads CASSLVGGQQETQYF. CDR3 coding DNA: TGTGCCAGCAGCTTAGTTGGGGGACAGCAAGAGACCCAGTACTTC.

This clone came up once. The V and J genes are TRBV7-9 and TRBJ2-1, with 8 bases fitting TRBD2. V lost 1 base and J lost 0; bases outside the gene matches: 2. Germline V gene lookup returns CDR1 SEHNR and CDR2 FQNEAQ (reference sequence). The CDR3 contains 16 residues. This CDR3 reads CASSLGGGTSYNEQFF. CDR3 coding DNA: TGTGCCAGCAGCTTAGGCGGGGGGACCTCCTACAATGAGCAGTTCTTC.

The chain employs TRBV2 and TRBJ2-1, with 9 positions matching TRBD2. CDR1 is SNHLY, CDR2 FYNNEI, per germline. V lost 4 bases and J lost 8; bases outside the gene matches: 6. This CDR3 comprises 14 residues. CDR3 residues: CASSAAGGPYEQFF. The CDR3, as DNA: TGTGCCAGCAGTGCGGCGGGAGGGCCATATGAGCAGTTCTTC.

This clone was recorded a few times. The CDR3 DNA sequence: TGTGCCAGCAGTGAAACTAGCGGGAGGAGCCGGGATGAGCAGTTCTTC. It is translated as CASSETSGRSRDEQFF. The V gene is TRBV28, the J gene TRBJ2-1, with 12 bases aligning to TRBD2. The CDR3 has 16 residues. V was clipped by 5 bases and J by 8 bases; unmatched bases: 10. Germline values: CDR1 MDHEN, CDR2 SYDVKM.

Turning to this clone: Its ends do not fully match the called genes, so a read error is possible. The CDR3 is CASRATSVSTDTQYF. The CDR3 DNA reads TGTGCTAGCAGGGCTACTAGCGTTAGCACAGATACGCAGTATTTT. V and J are TRBV7-7 and TRBJ2-3, with 7 positions matching TRBD2. The CDR3 totals 15 residues. CDR1 and CDR2 from the germline V gene are SSHAT and FNYEAQ (reference sequence).

The CDR3 sequence is CAWNRGSYEQYF. As DNA, the CDR3 is TGTGCCTGGAACCGGGGGAGCTACGAGCAGTACTTC. The V and J genes are TRBV30 and TRBJ2-7; possible D gene TRBD2, 6 bases. Germline V gene lookup returns CDR1 GTSNPN and CDR2 SVGIG (reference sequence). Trimming left V 4 bases short and J 3 bases short, with 10 bases between. This CDR3 is 12 amino acids long.

The gene calls are TRBV11-2 and TRBJ2-1; maybe TRBD2 (5 bases). The germline gives CDR1 SGHAT, CDR2 FQNNGV. The CDR3 length is 12 residues. V was shortened by 6 bases and J by 10 bases, with 13 bases between the two germline ends. CDR3 sequence (DNA): TGTGCCAGCAGTTACGACTATCAAGAGCAGTTCTTC. Encoded protein: CASSYDYQEQFF.

In this sample, this clone turned up once. J is TRBJ1-5 and V is TRBV5-5; 7 bases are shared with TRBD1. Looked up from germline, CDR1 is SGHKS and CDR2 is YYEKEE (reference sequence). The CDR3 covers 15 residues. With 1 base clipped from V and 3 bases from J, the junction kept 4 bases outside the gene matches. The CDR3: CASSLLTGANQPQHF. The DNA for the CDR3 is TGTGCCAGCAGCTTGCTCACAGGGGCCAATCAGCCCCAGCATTTT.

The rearrangement joins TRBV2 to TRBJ1-2; 7 nucleotides line up with TRBD1. The CDR3 covers 15 residues. The V gene's germline CDR1 is SNHLY and CDR2 FYNNEI. Germline trimming cut 4 bases from V and 7 bases from J; bases unmatched to any gene: 12. The CDR3 DNA reads as TGTGCCAGCAGTGCCCTTCTAACAGGGGATGGTGGCTACACCTTC. Amino acids: CASSALLTGDGGYTF.

The chain is built from TRBV5-6 and TRBJ2-5, with 11 nucleotides matching TRBD2. The CDR3 is made up of 17 amino acids. The V gene end was trimmed by 4 bases and the J gene end by 1 base; junction bases not matched to a gene: 9. Germline CDR1 reads SGHDT; CDR2 reads YYEEEE. CDR3 sequence (DNA): TGTGCCAGCAGCCCCTTAGCGGGGGGGAATCCCCAAGAGACCCAGTACTTC. It yields the protein CASSPLAGGNPQETQYF. The entire variable domain, with the rest obtained from reference TRBV5-6 and TRBJ2-5, is as follows: DAGVTQSPTHLIKTRGQQVTLRCSPKSGHDTVSWYQQALGQGPQFIFQYYEEEERQRGNFPDRFSGHQFPNYSSELNVNALLLGDSALYLCASSPLAGGNPQETQYFGPGTRLLVL.

This clone has only a few counts. The chain couples TRBV4-1 to TRBJ1-4; 7 bases are a match to TRBD1. CDR1 and CDR2 from the germline V gene are MGHRA and YSYEKL. There are 16 residues in the CDR3. V was clipped by 0 bases and J by 7 bases; unmatched bases: 8. CDR3: CASSQDPPGGSEKLFF. Here the CDR3 DNA reads TGCGCCAGCAGCCAAGATCCGCCAGGGGGTAGTGAAAAACTGTTTTTT.

The J gene is TRBJ1-5, the V gene TRBV27; D is perhaps TRBD1 (5 bases). The germline V and J ends were trimmed by 4 bases and 4 bases, with 8 bases remaining between them. The length of the CDR3 is 13 residues. Germline V gives CDR1 MNHEY, CDR2 SMNVEV (reference sequence). CDR3 sequence (DNA): TGTGCCAGCAGTTCAGACAGAAATCAGCCCCAGCATTTT. Protein sequence: CASSSDRNQPQHF.

The gene calls are TRBV25-1 and TRBJ2-1; D is perhaps TRBD1 (6 bases). V lost 6 bases to trimming and J lost 6 bases, with 12 bases between them. Germline V CDR1 and CDR2: MGHDK, SYGVNS. The CDR3 has 13 amino acids. This chain's CDR3 is CASRVDSRNEQFF. The CDR3 nucleotides read TGTGCCAGCAGGGTGGACAGCCGCAATGAGCAGTTCTTC.

The J gene is TRBJ1-3, the V gene TRBV6-5; no clear D. V was pared by 0 bases and J by 0 bases, with 9 bases between. CDR3 length equals 16 residues. Germline lookup yields CDR1 MNHEY and CDR2 SVGAGI. This chain's CDR3 is CASSYSRRNSGNTIYF. The CDR3, as DNA: TGTGCCAGCAGTTACTCGAGGAGGAACTCTGGAAACACCATATATTTT.

The chain uses TRBV7-6 and TRBJ1-6, with a possible D match to TRBD1 (5 bases). CDR3 length equals 14 residues. Germline assignment: CDR1 SGHVS and CDR2 FNYEAQ. V was shortened by 5 bases and J by 5 bases, with 10 bases between the two germline ends. CDR3 DNA sequence: TGTGCCAGCAGCGCTCAGGGAAATAATTCACCCCTCCACTTT. Its protein product is CASSAQGNNSPLHF.

V and J are TRBV30 and TRBJ2-7; TRBD2 matches 7 bases. CDR3 size: 14 residues. Germline values: CDR1 GTSNPN, CDR2 SVGIG (reference sequence). With 0 bases clipped from V and 0 bases from J, the junction kept 2 bases outside the gene matches. The CDR3 sequence: CAWSVRGSSYEQYF. The CDR3 coding sequence is TGTGCCTGGAGTGTACGCGGGAGCTCCTACGAGCAGTACTTC.

This chain connects TRBV6-5 to TRBJ2-7; 8 positions agree with TRBD1. Germline V gene data show CDR1 as MNHEY and CDR2 as SVGAGI. The ends lost 6 bases at V and 1 base at J; junction bases unmatched: 8. The CDR3 spans 15 residues. The DNA of the CDR3 is TGTGCCAGCAGCTTCCGCGGGACAGGATCCTACGAGCAGTACTTC. Translating gives CASSFRGTGSYEQYF.

The genes are TRBV21-1 and TRBJ2-3; the DNA was not used to check the table's D call, TRBD1. TRBV21-1 represents a pseudogene. The CDR3 runs to 14 residues. CDR3 coding DNA: TGTGCCAGCAGGAGACAGACGAGCACAGATACGCAGTATTTT. Translating it yields CASRRQTSTDTQYF.

The rearrangement links TRBV2 to TRBJ1-2, with 7 bases aligning to TRBD1. The CDR3 is 13 amino acids. With 3 bases clipped from V and 3 bases from J, the junction kept 1 base outside the gene matches. Per the germline V gene, CDR1 is SNHLY and CDR2 is FYNNEI. In DNA form, the CDR3 reads TGTGCCAGCAGTGACAGGGGGGACTATGGCTACACCTTC. This encodes CASSDRGDYGYTF.

The chain combines TRBV4-3 with TRBJ2-1; D is perhaps TRBD2 (5 bases). The CDR3 is 17 residues long. CDR1 is LGHNA, CDR2 YSLEER, per germline. Trimming shortened V by 2 bases and J by 0 bases, and 14 bases separated the two germline ends. The CDR3 bases are TGCGCCAGCAGCCAAAATCGGGGTCAAGGCTCCTACAATGAGCAGTTCTTC. The encoded protein is CASSQNRGQGSYNEQFF.

This rearrangement joins TRBV5-4 to TRBJ2-7; unclear D gene. Per the germline V gene, CDR1 is SGHNT and CDR2 is YYREEE (reference sequence). V lost 2 bases, J lost 1 base, and 4 bases lay in between. The CDR3 is 12 amino acids. CDR3 in amino acids: CASSLQSYEQYF. The DNA for the CDR3 is TGTGCCAGCAGCTTACAGTCCTACGAGCAGTACTTC.

This rearrangement joins TRBV7-2 to TRBJ2-5, with D possibly being TRBD2 (7 bases). Trimming shortened V by 5 bases and J by 9 bases, and 13 bases separated the two germline ends. The CDR3 has 12 residues. Germline V lookup: CDR1 SGHTA, CDR2 FQGNSA. CDR3 in amino acids: CASSTWEGAQYF. CDR3 sequence (DNA): TGTGCCAGCAGCACCTGGGAGGGGGCCCAGTACTTC.

J is TRBJ2-1 and V is TRBV9; 9 positions agree with TRBD2. CDR3 length: 18 residues. Unmatched junction bases numbered 14, after V lost 0 bases and J lost 7 bases. Germline assignment: CDR1 SGDLS and CDR2 YYNGEE. The CDR3 protein is CASSVGDSGSIKVNEQFF. As DNA, the CDR3 is TGTGCCAGCAGCGTAGGAGATAGCGGGAGCATTAAAGTGAATGAGCAGTTCTTC.